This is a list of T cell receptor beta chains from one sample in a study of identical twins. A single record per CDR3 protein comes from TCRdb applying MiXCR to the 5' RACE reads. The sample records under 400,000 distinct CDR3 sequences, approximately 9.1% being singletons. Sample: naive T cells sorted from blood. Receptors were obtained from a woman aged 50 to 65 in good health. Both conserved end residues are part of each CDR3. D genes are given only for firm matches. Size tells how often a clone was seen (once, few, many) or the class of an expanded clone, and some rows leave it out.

cdr3_aa: CASVAGSSYNEQFF
cdr3_nt: TGTGCCAGCGTAGCGGGGAGCTCCTACAATGAGCAGTTCTTC
j_call: TRBJ2-1
clone_size: few
v_call: TRBV7-9
d_call: TRBD2

cdr3_aa: CASSRGPEAFF
cdr3_nt: TGTGCCAGCAGCCGAGGGCCTGAAGCTTTCTTT
j_call: TRBJ1-1
clone_size: many
v_call: TRBV12-3/TRBV12-4
d_call: -

cdr3_aa: CAGGSGGNIQYF
cdr3_nt: TGTGCCGGAGGGAGCGGAGGAAACATTCAGTACTTC
j_call: TRBJ2-4
clone_size: few
v_call: TRBV12-3/TRBV12-4
d_call: -

cdr3_aa: CSARGARTDNSPLHF
cdr3_nt: TGCAGTGCTAGAGGGGCCCGGACAGATAATTCACCCCTCCACTTT
j_call: TRBJ1-6
clone_size: many
v_call: TRBV20-1
d_call: -

cdr3_aa: CASSPGQKLAEAFF
cdr3_nt: TGTGCCAGCAGCCCGGGCCAAAAGCTCGCTGAAGCTTTCTTT
j_call: TRBJ1-1
clone_size: many
v_call: TRBV6-5
d_call: -

cdr3_aa: CASSPGVAVTDTQYF
cdr3_nt: TGTGCCAGCAGTCCGGGGGTAGCGGTAACAGATACGCAGTATTTT
j_call: TRBJ2-3
clone_size: few
v_call: TRBV9
d_call: -

cdr3_aa: CATSPGASNGYTF
cdr3_nt: TGTGCCACCAGCCCTGGGGCGTCCAATGGCTACACCTTC
j_call: TRBJ1-2
clone_size: many
v_call: TRBV24-1
d_call: -

cdr3_aa: CAISDRTGLQPQHF
cdr3_nt: TGTGCCATCAGTGACAGAACAGGGCTTCAGCCCCAGCATTTT
j_call: TRBJ1-5
clone_size: many
v_call: TRBV10-3
d_call: -

cdr3_aa: CASSLDGTAYNEQFF
cdr3_nt: TGCGCCAGCAGCTTGGATGGGACAGCTTACAATGAGCAGTTCTTC
j_call: TRBJ2-1
clone_size: -
v_call: TRBV5-1
d_call: TRBD1

cdr3_aa: CASSLEGNSPLHF
cdr3_nt: TGCGCCAGCAGCTTGGAAGGGAATTCACCCCTCCACTTT
j_call: TRBJ1-6
clone_size: -
v_call: TRBV5-1
d_call: -

cdr3_aa: CASSRPLGGELFF
cdr3_nt: TGTGCCAGCAGTCGACCCCTCGGGGGGGAGCTGTTTTTT
j_call: TRBJ2-2
clone_size: -
v_call: TRBV2
d_call: -

cdr3_aa: CSVEGDMVETQYF
cdr3_nt: TGCAGCGTTGAAGGGGATATGGTAGAGACCCAGTACTTC
j_call: TRBJ2-5
clone_size: few
v_call: TRBV29-1
d_call: -

cdr3_aa: CSAQKVVGETQYF
cdr3_nt: TGCAGTGCCCAAAAGGTGGTGGGAGAGACCCAGTACTTC
j_call: TRBJ2-5
clone_size: few
v_call: TRBV20-1
d_call: -

cdr3_aa: CASSLTSDETQYF
cdr3_nt: TGTGCCAGCAGTCTGACTAGCGATGAGACCCAGTACTTC
j_call: TRBJ2-5
clone_size: -
v_call: TRBV12-3/TRBV12-4
d_call: TRBD2

cdr3_aa: CATKRGQNTEAFF
cdr3_nt: TGTGCCACCAAGAGGGGGCAGAACACTGAAGCTTTCTTT
j_call: TRBJ1-1
clone_size: -
v_call: TRBV24-1
d_call: TRBD1

cdr3_aa: CASSQRGTYQETQYF
cdr3_nt: TGTGCCAGCAGCCAAAGGGGGACGTACCAAGAGACCCAGTACTTC
j_call: TRBJ2-5
clone_size: -
v_call: TRBV12-3/TRBV12-4
d_call: -

cdr3_aa: CASSPTGRGTDTQYF
cdr3_nt: TGCGCCAGCAGCCCCACCGGTAGAGGCACAGATACGCAGTATTTT
j_call: TRBJ2-3
clone_size: -
v_call: TRBV4-1
d_call: -

cdr3_aa: CASSLYRLAGWDTQYF
cdr3_nt: TGTGCCAGCAGCTTGTACAGACTAGCAGGATGGGATACGCAGTATTTT
j_call: TRBJ2-3
clone_size: -
v_call: TRBV7-8
d_call: TRBD2

cdr3_aa: CASRRRGINYGYTF
cdr3_nt: TGTGCCAGCAGGAGGAGGGGAATTAACTATGGCTACACCTTC
j_call: TRBJ1-2
clone_size: many
v_call: TRBV3-1
d_call: -

cdr3_aa: CSATPSPGLVNNEQFF
cdr3_nt: TGCAGTGCCACTCCCTCCCCCGGACTAGTCAACAATGAGCAGTTCTTC
j_call: TRBJ2-1
clone_size: few
v_call: TRBV20-1
d_call: TRBD2

cdr3_aa: CAYLPSGFYNEQFF
cdr3_nt: TGTGCCTATCTCCCAAGCGGGTTCTACAATGAGCAGTTCTTC
j_call: TRBJ2-1
clone_size: few
v_call: TRBV30
d_call: -

cdr3_aa: CASSLLPAGGRTDTQYF
cdr3_nt: TGTGCCAGCAGTTTATTGCCCGCGGGAGGTCGGACAGATACGCAGTATTTT
j_call: TRBJ2-3
clone_size: many
v_call: TRBV27
d_call: TRBD2

cdr3_aa: CSARVAGMNTEAFF
cdr3_nt: TGCAGTGCTAGAGTGGCGGGGATGAACACTGAAGCTTTCTTT
j_call: TRBJ1-1
clone_size: few
v_call: TRBV20-1
d_call: -

cdr3_aa: CASSQGVGTLTDTQYF
cdr3_nt: TGTGCCAGCAGTCAGGGGGTGGGGACCCTCACAGATACGCAGTATTTT
j_call: TRBJ2-3
clone_size: few
v_call: TRBV6-5
d_call: TRBD1

cdr3_aa: CASSPRLAGGQETQYF
cdr3_nt: TGTGCCAGCAGCCCAAGACTAGCGGGAGGCCAAGAGACCCAGTACTTC
j_call: TRBJ2-5
clone_size: -
v_call: TRBV4-2
d_call: TRBD2

cdr3_aa: CSASVAQGHGYTF
cdr3_nt: TGCAGTGCTAGTGTAGCCCAGGGACATGGCTACACCTTC
j_call: TRBJ1-2
clone_size: -
v_call: TRBV20-1
d_call: -

cdr3_aa: CASSWDRGRTNEKLFF
cdr3_nt: TGTGCCAGCAGTTGGGACAGGGGAAGGACTAATGAAAAACTGTTTTTT
j_call: TRBJ1-4
clone_size: -
v_call: TRBV6-1
d_call: TRBD1

cdr3_aa: CASSLEPVSGGGDTQYF
cdr3_nt: TGCGCCAGCAGCTTGGAGCCCGTTAGCGGGGGAGGAGATACGCAGTATTTT
j_call: TRBJ2-3
clone_size: -
v_call: TRBV5-1
d_call: TRBD2

cdr3_aa: CASSHSGTGYGYTF
cdr3_nt: TGTGCCAGCAGTCACTCAGGGACAGGGTATGGCTACACCTTC
j_call: TRBJ1-2
clone_size: few
v_call: TRBV12-3/TRBV12-4
d_call: TRBD1

cdr3_aa: CASSLLTLAGGMRSYNEQFF
cdr3_nt: TGTGCCAGCAGCCTCCTTACCCTAGCGGGAGGGATGAGATCCTACAATGAGCAGTTCTTC
j_call: TRBJ2-1
clone_size: many
v_call: TRBV7-3
d_call: TRBD2

cdr3_aa: CASSLGLAGEEQYF
cdr3_nt: TGTGCCAGCAGTTTGGGACTAGCGGGAGAAGAACAGTACTTC
j_call: TRBJ2-7
clone_size: many
v_call: TRBV6-6
d_call: TRBD2

cdr3_aa: CASSLGRVGETQYF
cdr3_nt: TGTGCCAGCAGCTTGGGCAGGGTAGGAGAGACCCAGTACTTC
j_call: TRBJ2-5
clone_size: -
v_call: TRBV11-2
d_call: -

cdr3_aa: CASSPGPSTGELFF
cdr3_nt: TGTGCCAGCAGCCCTGGACCATCCACCGGGGAGCTGTTTTTT
j_call: TRBJ2-2
clone_size: -
v_call: TRBV4-2
d_call: -

cdr3_aa: CASRLQGWNTEAFF
cdr3_nt: TGTGCCAGCAGGTTACAGGGCTGGAACACTGAAGCTTTCTTT
j_call: TRBJ1-1
clone_size: -
v_call: TRBV27
d_call: -

cdr3_aa: CAWRGPDYEQYF
cdr3_nt: TGTGCCTGGAGGGGACCAGACTACGAGCAGTACTTC
j_call: TRBJ2-7
clone_size: -
v_call: TRBV30
d_call: -

cdr3_aa: CATGVSGANVLTF
cdr3_nt: TGCGCCACCGGGGTGTCTGGGGCCAACGTCCTGACTTTC
j_call: TRBJ2-6
clone_size: few
v_call: TRBV4-1
d_call: -

cdr3_aa: CASNWSSGRAQQFF
cdr3_nt: TGTGCCAGCAATTGGTCTAGCGGGAGGGCCCAGCAGTTCTTC
j_call: TRBJ2-1
clone_size: few
v_call: TRBV12-3/TRBV12-4
d_call: TRBD2

cdr3_aa: CSALVGNNYGYTF
cdr3_nt: TGCAGTGCCCTAGTGGGAAATAACTATGGCTACACCTTC
j_call: TRBJ1-2
clone_size: -
v_call: TRBV20-1
d_call: -

cdr3_aa: CASSEGGTVPGDTEAFF
cdr3_nt: TGTGCCAGCAGTGAAGGGGGGACAGTCCCCGGGGACACTGAAGCTTTCTTT
j_call: TRBJ1-1
clone_size: -
v_call: TRBV6-1
d_call: TRBD1

cdr3_aa: CSARDVGQTGEQYF
cdr3_nt: TGCAGTGCTAGAGATGTCGGCCAAACGGGCGAGCAGTACTTC
j_call: TRBJ2-7
clone_size: -
v_call: TRBV20-1
d_call: -